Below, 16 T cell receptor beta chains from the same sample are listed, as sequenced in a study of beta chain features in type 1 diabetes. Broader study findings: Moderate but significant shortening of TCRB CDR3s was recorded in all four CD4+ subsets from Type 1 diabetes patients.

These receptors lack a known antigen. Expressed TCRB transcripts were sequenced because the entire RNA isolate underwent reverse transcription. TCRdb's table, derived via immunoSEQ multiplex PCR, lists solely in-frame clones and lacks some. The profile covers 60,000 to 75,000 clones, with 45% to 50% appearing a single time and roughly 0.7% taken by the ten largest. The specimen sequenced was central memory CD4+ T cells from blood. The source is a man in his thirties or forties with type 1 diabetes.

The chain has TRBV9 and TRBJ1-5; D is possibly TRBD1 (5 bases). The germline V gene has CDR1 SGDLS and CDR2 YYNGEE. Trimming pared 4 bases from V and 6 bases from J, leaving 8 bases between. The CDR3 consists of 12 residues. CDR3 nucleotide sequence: TGTGCCAGCAGCCCCGGGGGTCAGCCCCAGCATTTT. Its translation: CASSPGGQPQHF.

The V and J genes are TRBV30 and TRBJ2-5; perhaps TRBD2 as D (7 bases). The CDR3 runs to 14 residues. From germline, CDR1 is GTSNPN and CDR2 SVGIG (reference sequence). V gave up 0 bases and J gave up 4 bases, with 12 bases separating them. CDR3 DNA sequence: TGTGCCTGGAGTGTGGGGGGGCGAGGAGAGACCCAGTACTTC. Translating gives CAWSVGGRGETQYF.

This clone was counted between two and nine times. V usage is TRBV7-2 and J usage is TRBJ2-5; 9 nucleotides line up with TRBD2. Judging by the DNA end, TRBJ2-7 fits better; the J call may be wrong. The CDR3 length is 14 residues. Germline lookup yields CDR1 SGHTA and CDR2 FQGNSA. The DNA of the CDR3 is TGTGCCAGCAGCTTAGAGACTAGCGGCTACGAGCAGTACTTC. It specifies CASSLETSGYEQYF.

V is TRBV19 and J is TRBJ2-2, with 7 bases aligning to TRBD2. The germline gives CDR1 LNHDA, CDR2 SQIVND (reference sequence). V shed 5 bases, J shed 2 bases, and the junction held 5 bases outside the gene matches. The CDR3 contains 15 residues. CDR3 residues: CASSQGRVNTGELFF. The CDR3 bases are TGTGCCAGTAGTCAAGGGAGGGTCAACACCGGGGAGCTGTTTTTT. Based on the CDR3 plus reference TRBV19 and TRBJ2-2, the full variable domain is DGGITQSPKYLFRKEGQNVTLSCEQNLNHDAMYWYRQDPGQGLRLIYYSQIVNDFQKGDIAEGYSVSREKKESFPLTVTSAQKNPTAFYLCASSQGRVNTGELFFGEGSRLTVL.

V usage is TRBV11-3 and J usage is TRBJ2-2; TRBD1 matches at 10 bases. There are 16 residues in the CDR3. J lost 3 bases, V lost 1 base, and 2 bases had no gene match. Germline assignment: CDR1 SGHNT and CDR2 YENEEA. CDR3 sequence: CASSLGQGADTGELFF. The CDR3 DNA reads TGTGCCAGCAGCTTAGGACAGGGGGCTGACACCGGGGAGCTGTTTTTT.

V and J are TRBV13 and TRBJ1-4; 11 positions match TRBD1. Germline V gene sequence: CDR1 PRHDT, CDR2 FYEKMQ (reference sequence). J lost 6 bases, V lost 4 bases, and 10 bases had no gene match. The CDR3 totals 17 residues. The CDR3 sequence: CASSWTRDRGRDEKLFF. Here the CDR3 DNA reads TGTGCCAGCAGCTGGACCCGGGACAGGGGGAGGGATGAAAAACTGTTTTTT.

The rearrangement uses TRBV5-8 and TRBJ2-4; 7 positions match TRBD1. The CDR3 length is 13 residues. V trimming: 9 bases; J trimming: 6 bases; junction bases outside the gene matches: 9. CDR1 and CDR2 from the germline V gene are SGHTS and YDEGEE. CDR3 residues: CATQNRDRNIQYF. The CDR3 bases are TGTGCCACCCAAAACCGGGACAGAAACATTCAGTACTTC.

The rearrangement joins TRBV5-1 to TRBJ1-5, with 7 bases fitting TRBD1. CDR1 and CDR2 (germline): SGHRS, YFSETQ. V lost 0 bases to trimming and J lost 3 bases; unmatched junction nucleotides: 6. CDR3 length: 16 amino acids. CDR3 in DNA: TGCGCCAGCAGCTTGGCCCCGACAGGGAACAATCAGCCCCAGCATTTT. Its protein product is CASSLAPTGNNQPQHF.

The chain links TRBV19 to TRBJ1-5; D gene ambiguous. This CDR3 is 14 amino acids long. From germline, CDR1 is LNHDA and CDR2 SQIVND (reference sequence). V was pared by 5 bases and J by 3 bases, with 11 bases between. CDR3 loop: CASSAQASNQPQHF. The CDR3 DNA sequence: TGTGCCAGTAGTGCGCAGGCTTCCAATCAGCCCCAGCATTTT.

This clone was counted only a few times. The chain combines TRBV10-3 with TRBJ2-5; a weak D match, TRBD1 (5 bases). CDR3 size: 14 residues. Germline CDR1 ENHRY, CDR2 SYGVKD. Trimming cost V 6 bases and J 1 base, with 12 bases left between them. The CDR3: CAISREFGQETQYF. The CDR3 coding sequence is TGTGCCATCAGCAGGGAATTTGGCCAAGAGACCCAGTACTTC.

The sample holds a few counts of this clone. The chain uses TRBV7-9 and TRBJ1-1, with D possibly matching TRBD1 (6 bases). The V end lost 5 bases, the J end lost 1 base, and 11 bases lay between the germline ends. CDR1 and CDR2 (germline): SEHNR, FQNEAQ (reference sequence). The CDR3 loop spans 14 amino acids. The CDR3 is CASSLTGSNTEAFF. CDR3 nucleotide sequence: TGTGCCAGCAGCCTTACAGGGTCGAACACTGAAGCTTTCTTT.

CDR3 sequence (DNA): TGCGCCAGCAGCTTGGATGGGGGCGAACAGCCCCAGCATTTT. Its protein product is CASSLDGGEQPQHF. The rearrangement uses TRBV5-1 and TRBJ1-5; a possible D gene is TRBD1 (6 bases). Per germline, CDR1 SGHRS and CDR2 YFSETQ. Trimming cost V 0 bases and J 7 bases, with 11 bases left between them. The CDR3 runs to 14 residues.

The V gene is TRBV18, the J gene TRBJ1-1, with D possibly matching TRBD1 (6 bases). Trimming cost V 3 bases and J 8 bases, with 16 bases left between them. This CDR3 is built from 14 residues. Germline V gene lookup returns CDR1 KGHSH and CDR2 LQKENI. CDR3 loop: CASSPGLDDREAFF. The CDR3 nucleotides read TGTGCCAGCTCACCCGGACTTGATGACAGGGAAGCTTTCTTT. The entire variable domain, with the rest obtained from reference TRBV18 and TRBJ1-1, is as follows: NAGVMQNPRHLVRRRGQEARLRCSPMKGHSHVYWYRQLPEEGLKFMVYLQKENIIDESGMPKERFSAEFPKEGPSILRIQQVVRGDSAAYFCASSPGLDDREAFFGQGTRLTVV.

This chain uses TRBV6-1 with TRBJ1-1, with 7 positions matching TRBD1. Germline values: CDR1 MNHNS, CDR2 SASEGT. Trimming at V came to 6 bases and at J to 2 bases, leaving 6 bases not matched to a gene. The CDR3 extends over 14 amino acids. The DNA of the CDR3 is TGTGCCAGCAGAAAGACAGGGTCCAACACTGAAGCTTTCTTT. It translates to CASRKTGSNTEAFF.

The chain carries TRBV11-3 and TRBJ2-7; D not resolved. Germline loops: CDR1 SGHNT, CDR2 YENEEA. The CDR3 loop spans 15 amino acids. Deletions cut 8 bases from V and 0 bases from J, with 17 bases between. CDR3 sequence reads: CASSPSLTRSYEQYF. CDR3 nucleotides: TGTGCCAGCTCCCCGAGCCTGACACGCTCCTACGAGCAGTACTTC.

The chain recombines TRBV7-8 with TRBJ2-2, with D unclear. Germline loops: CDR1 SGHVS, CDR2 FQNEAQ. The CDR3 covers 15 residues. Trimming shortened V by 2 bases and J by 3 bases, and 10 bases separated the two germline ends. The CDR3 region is CASSLSGKDTGELFF. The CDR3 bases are TGTGCCAGCAGCTTATCTGGCAAAGACACCGGGGAGCTGTTTTTT.